A selection of T cell receptor beta chains follows, all from one sample in a study of brain metastases from non-small cell lung cancer. Profiling relied on immunoSEQ multiplex PCR, and the TCRdb table lists in-frame clones only, not all of them. The table has roughly 2,000 clones, about four fifths seen once. The sample comprised tumor-adjacent normal tissue. These receptors originate from a donor at least 40 years old with non-small cell lung cancer. Each CDR3 is given with its conserved first and last residue. Fields, in order: CDR3 protein, CDR3 DNA, V gene, J gene, clone size, D gene. D genes are given only for firm matches. Size values are once, few and many counts, or a class for expanded clones, and some rows have none.

CDR3: CASSFVAAGGDMQYF
DNA: TGTGCCAGCAGCTTCGTGGCCGCCGGGGGTGATATGCAGTATTTT
V: TRBV7-2
J: TRBJ2-3
size: -
D: -

CDR3: CASSPGQGLRAYGYTF
DNA: TGTGCCAGCAGCCCGGGACAGGGTTTGAGGGCCTATGGCTACACCTTC
V: TRBV28
J: TRBJ1-2
size: few
D: TRBD1

CDR3: CASSSSIEHEQFF
DNA: TGCGCCAGCAGCTCCTCGATCGAGCATGAGCAGTTCTTC
V: TRBV5-1
J: TRBJ2-1
size: -
D: -

CDR3: CASLWDSIYGYTF
DNA: TGTGCCAGCCTTTGGGACAGTATCTATGGCTACACCTTC
V: TRBV2
J: TRBJ1-2
size: -
D: TRBD1

CDR3: CASRLDRGTEAFF
DNA: TGTGCCAGCAGATTAGACAGGGGCACTGAAGCTTTCTTT
V: TRBV2
J: TRBJ1-1
size: -
D: TRBD1

CDR3: CASSQVRPSYNEQFF
DNA: TGTGCCAGCAGCCAAGTCCGCCCCTCCTACAATGAGCAGTTCTTC
V: TRBV14
J: TRBJ2-1
size: -
D: -

CDR3: CASSPYEDRGKEKLFF
DNA: TGTGCCAGCAGCCCGTACGAGGACAGGGGGAAGGAAAAACTGTTTTTT
V: TRBV4-2
J: TRBJ1-4
size: -
D: TRBD1

CDR3: CASNRGGGETQYF
DNA: TGTGCCAGCAACAGGGGCGGAGGGGAGACCCAGTACTTC
V: TRBV12-3/TRBV12-4
J: TRBJ2-5
size: -
D: -

CDR3: CASSSWTGGETQYF
DNA: TGTGCCAGTAGTTCCTGGACAGGGGGGGAGACCCAGTACTTC
V: TRBV19
J: TRBJ2-5
size: -
D: TRBD1

CDR3: CASSSERPIQRKNIQYF
DNA: TGTGCCAGCAGCAGCGAGCGTCCCATTCAAAGAAAAAACATTCAGTACTTC
V: TRBV3-1/TRBV3-2
J: TRBJ2-4
size: -
D: -

CDR3: CASSLVSFTDTQYF
DNA: TGCGCCAGCAGCTTGGTGAGCTTCACAGATACGCAGTATTTT
V: TRBV5-1
J: TRBJ2-3
size: -
D: -

CDR3: CASSNCGYTF
DNA: TGTGCCAGCAGCAACTGTGGCTACACCTTC
V: TRBV7-9
J: TRBJ1-2
size: -
D: -

CDR3: CSVVRGPGETQYF
DNA: TGCAGCGTCGTGAGGGGGCCTGGGGAGACCCAGTACTTC
V: TRBV29-1
J: TRBJ2-5
size: -
D: TRBD1

CDR3: CASGSSGIVTEAFF
DNA: TGTGCTAGTGGTTCATCGGGGATAGTGACTGAAGCTTTCTTT
V: TRBV12-5
J: TRBJ1-1
size: -
D: -

CDR3: CASTSKGAGRFGQPQHF
DNA: TGTGCCAGCACCTCTAAGGGTGCCGGCCGCTTTGGGCAGCCCCAGCATTTT
V: TRBV27
J: TRBJ1-5
size: -
D: -

CDR3: CASSGTGGYEQYF
DNA: TGTGCCAGCAGTGGGACAGGGGGGTACGAGCAGTACTTC
V: TRBV27
J: TRBJ2-7
size: -
D: TRBD1

CDR3: CASSPTVGGRTYGYTF
DNA: TGTGCCAGTAGTCCGACCGTCGGGGGGCGCACCTATGGCTACACCTTC
V: TRBV19
J: TRBJ1-2
size: -
D: -

CDR3: CATSRDRAAGYTF
DNA: TGTGCCACCAGCAGAGATAGGGCTGCGGGCTACACCTTC
V: TRBV15
J: TRBJ1-2
size: -
D: -

CDR3: CASSSRLGSTEAFF
DNA: TGTGCCAGCAGTTCCAGACTCGGGAGCACTGAAGCTTTCTTT
V: TRBV28
J: TRBJ1-1
size: -
D: -

CDR3: CASSTGTITDTQYF
DNA: TGTGCCAGCAGTACCGGGACGATCACAGATACGCAGTATTTT
V: TRBV7-9
J: TRBJ2-3
size: -
D: -

CDR3: CASSRTENTEAFF
DNA: TGTGCCAGCAGCCGGACAGAAAACACTGAAGCTTTCTTT
V: TRBV6-2/TRBV6-3
J: TRBJ1-1
size: -
D: -

CDR3: CSAMWETQYF
DNA: TGCAGTGCCATGTGGGAGACCCAGTACTTC
V: TRBV20-1
J: TRBJ2-5
size: -
D: -

CDR3: CSVVGTVKNIQYF
DNA: TGCAGCGTTGTGGGGACAGTAAAAAACATTCAGTACTTC
V: TRBV29-1
J: TRBJ2-4
size: large
D: TRBD1

CDR3: CSVEDPGDYGYTF
DNA: TGCAGCGTTGAAGATCCCGGGGACTATGGCTACACCTTC
V: TRBV29-1
J: TRBJ1-2
size: -
D: -

CDR3: CASSSEGGETQYF
DNA: TGTGCCAGCAGCTCCGAGGGGGGAGAGACCCAGTACTTC
V: TRBV7-3
J: TRBJ2-5
size: -
D: -

CDR3: CASSSDRLTYEQYF
DNA: TGTGCCAGCAGCTCGGACAGGCTGACCTACGAGCAGTACTTC
V: TRBV9
J: TRBJ2-7
size: -
D: TRBD1

CDR3: CASRSASANTGELFF
DNA: TGTGCCAGTAGATCCGCCTCGGCGAACACCGGGGAGCTGTTTTTT
V: TRBV19
J: TRBJ2-2
size: -
D: -

CDR3: CASSSQGAEQFF
DNA: TGTGCCAGCAGCTCCCAGGGGGCTGAGCAGTTCTTC
V: TRBV7-3
J: TRBJ2-1
size: once
D: TRBD1

CDR3: CASSQGEDEQYF
DNA: TGTGCCAGCTCCCAAGGGGAGGACGAGCAGTACTTC
V: TRBV18
J: TRBJ2-7
size: -
D: -

CDR3: CASIFSGQGNSPLHF
DNA: TGTGCCAGCATTTTTTCGGGACAGGGGAATTCACCCCTCCACTTT
V: TRBV6-5
J: TRBJ1-6
size: -
D: TRBD1

CDR3: CASSPGQGKGSTNEKLFF
DNA: TGTGCCAGCAGCCCCGGACAGGGGAAAGGGTCAACTAATGAAAAACTGTTTTTT
V: TRBV3-1/TRBV3-2
J: TRBJ1-4
size: few
D: TRBD1

CDR3: CASSPLTGVEAFF
DNA: TGTGCCAGCAGTCCCCTGACAGGGGTTGAAGCTTTCTTT
V: TRBV12-3/TRBV12-4
J: TRBJ1-1
size: -
D: TRBD1

CDR3: CASLPGTNTGELFF
DNA: TGTGCCAGCCTTCCAGGGACGAACACCGGGGAGCTGTTTTTT
V: TRBV2
J: TRBJ2-2
size: -
D: -

CDR3: CASSVGGGSEQYF
DNA: TGTGCCAGCAGCGTAGGAGGGGGGAGCGAGCAGTACTTC
V: TRBV9
J: TRBJ2-7
size: once
D: -

CDR3: CASSVFYGGRNTQYF
DNA: TGTGCCAGTAGTGTATTCTACGGGGGCAGGAATACGCAGTATTTT
V: TRBV19
J: TRBJ2-3
size: few
D: -

CDR3: CASSLGDGQETQYF
DNA: TGTGCCAGCAGCTTAGGGGACGGACAAGAGACCCAGTACTTC
V: TRBV7-9
J: TRBJ2-5
size: -
D: -

CDR3: CASSYSRDSSYEQYF
DNA: TGTGCCAGCAGTTACTCCCGGGACAGCTCCTACGAGCAGTACTTC
V: TRBV6-2/TRBV6-3
J: TRBJ2-7
size: -
D: TRBD1

CDR3: CASRQTGVDEQYF
DNA: TGTGCCAGCAGACAGACAGGGGTAGACGAGCAGTACTTC
V: TRBV4-2
J: TRBJ2-7
size: few
D: TRBD1

CDR3: CASSQDRRSSYNEQFF
DNA: TGCGCCAGCAGCCAAGATAGACGGAGCTCCTACAATGAGCAGTTCTTC
V: TRBV4-3
J: TRBJ2-1
size: -
D: -

CDR3: CSVQGNAYEQYF
DNA: TGCAGCGTTCAGGGAAACGCCTACGAACAGTACTTC
V: TRBV29-1
J: TRBJ2-7
size: -
D: -

CDR3: CASSLGRGRVTGELFF
DNA: TGTGCCAGCAGCTTAGGTAGGGGGCGGGTCACCGGGGAGCTGTTTTTT
V: TRBV7-2
J: TRBJ2-2
size: -
D: TRBD1

CDR3: CASSLGRAYNEQFF
DNA: TGTGCCAGCAGTTTAGGCAGGGCCTACAATGAGCAGTTCTTC
V: TRBV28
J: TRBJ2-1
size: -
D: -

CDR3: CSVDLRGWGTEAFF
DNA: TGCAGCGTTGATTTGCGGGGCTGGGGCACTGAAGCTTTCTTT
V: TRBV29-1
J: TRBJ1-1
size: -
D: -

CDR3: CASSYWGNGNTIYF
DNA: TGTGCCAGCAGTTATTGGGGGAACGGAAACACCATATATTTT
V: TRBV6-5
J: TRBJ1-3
size: -
D: -

CDR3: CASSIRITEAFF
DNA: TGTGCCAGTAGTATCAGGATCACTGAAGCTTTCTTT
V: TRBV19
J: TRBJ1-1
size: -
D: -

CDR3: CASSYLGQGRNEQFF
DNA: TGTGCCAGCAGTTACCTGGGACAGGGGAGAAATGAGCAGTTCTTC
V: TRBV6-6
J: TRBJ2-1
size: -
D: TRBD1

CDR3: CASSPYTEAFF
DNA: TGTGCCAGCAGCCCATACACTGAAGCTTTCTTT
V: TRBV7-9
J: TRBJ1-1
size: -
D: -